The 12 T cell receptor beta chains below all came from one sample that was sequenced in a study of T cells after yellow fever vaccination. MiXCR, applied by TCRdb to the 5' RACE reads, yields one record per CDR3 protein. The sample has a few hundred thousand distinct CDR3 sequences, over 3% seen once. Here the sequenced sample was PBMCs, taken 15 days after the yellow fever booster vaccination. These receptors were collected from a man younger than 35 who received the YFV17D yellow fever vaccine.

This clonotype was seen at least ten times. Because the CDR3 is missing its conserved closing phenylalanine or tryptophan, this is likely a read error. V gene TRBV29-1 combines with J gene TRBJ2-1; no clear D. V dropped 1 base and J dropped 3 bases, with 19 bases sitting between them. The germline V gene has CDR1 SQVTM and CDR2 ANQGSEA. CDR3 length: 17 amino acids. The CDR3 protein is CSVEVSAGVFSYNEQFL. In DNA form, the CDR3 reads TGCAGCGTTGAAGTAAGTGCAGGAGTGTTTAGCTACAATGAGCAGTTCCTC.

At least ten counts were recorded for this clonotype. The chain combines TRBV4-2 with TRBJ2-3; D might be TRBD1 or TRBD2, each matching 5 bases. Trimming pared 0 bases from V and 4 bases from J, leaving 11 bases between. CDR1 LGHNA and CDR2 YNFKEQ come from the germline V gene. The CDR3 contains 15 residues. The DNA for the CDR3 is TGTGCCAGCAGCCAAGAACTAGGGGCTCCAGATACGCAGTATTTT. Translation: CASSQELGAPDTQYF.

There are many counts of this clonotype. This CDR3 reads CASSPQELRNTGELFF. The CDR3 DNA follows: TGTGCCAGCTCACCACAAGAGCTGAGGAACACCGGGGAGCTGTTTTTT. V and J are TRBV18 and TRBJ2-2; no clear D. CDR1 KGHSH and CDR2 LQKENI come from the germline V gene. This CDR3 is 16 amino acids long. Deletions cut 1 base from V and 1 base from J, with 10 bases between.

In this sample, this clonotype turned up many times. This chain links TRBV2 with TRBJ2-5; the D gene is possibly TRBD1 (5 bases). The CDR3 loop spans 12 amino acids. Germline V gives CDR1 SNHLY, CDR2 FYNNEI. Trimming took off 7 bases at V and 4 bases at J, with 10 bases between the two ends. This CDR3 is CASKGALETQYF. The CDR3 coding sequence is TGTGCCAGCAAAGGGGCTTTAGAGACCCAGTACTTC.

This clonotype was picked up many times. This sequence joins TRBV12-3 or TRBV12-4 and TRBJ2-2; the D gene is possibly TRBD1 (6 bases). Trimming removed 5 bases at V and 4 bases at J, with 14 bases between. CDR3 size: 15 residues. DNA of the CDR3: TGTGCCAGCAGTACTACGACAGGCCCCACCGGGGAGCTGTTTTTT. Protein: CASSTTTGPTGELFF.

This clonotype was seen repeatedly, ten times or more. The chain has TRBV10-3 and TRBJ1-1, with D possibly matching TRBD1 (6 bases). The ends were cut back, 4 bases at V and 1 base at J, with 13 bases in the middle. Germline assignment: CDR1 ENHRY and CDR2 SYGVKD. This CDR3 contains 15 residues. Here the CDR3 DNA reads TGTGCCATCAGTGTTTCGGGGGCCGAGAACACTGAAGCTTTCTTT. It codes for CAISVSGAENTEAFF.

At least ten counts were recorded for this clonotype. The genes are TRBV5-1 and TRBJ2-5; a weak D match, TRBD2 (5 bases). CDR1 is SGHRS and CDR2 is YFSETQ in the germline V gene. CDR3 length: 13 residues. Trimming removed 5 bases from V and 5 bases from J, with 13 bases in between. The CDR3 bases are TGCGCCAGCAGGGCCAGCCCGGGGGAGACCCAGTACTTC. It is translated as CASRASPGETQYF.

This clonotype has ten or more counts. The gene calls are TRBV6-2 or TRBV6-3 and TRBJ2-3; TRBD1 matches at 9 bases. This CDR3 has 14 residues. Losses at the gene ends were 6 bases for V and 7 bases for J; bases not matched to a gene: 8. In germline, CDR1 is MNHEY, CDR2 SVGEGT. The CDR3 reads CASSLGTGLNTQYF. The CDR3 nucleotides are TGTGCCAGCAGCCTTGGGACAGGGCTAAATACGCAGTATTTT.

This clonotype occurred many times. The chain joins TRBV7-9 to TRBJ1-3; 10 bases line up with TRBD1. The CDR3 is made up of 16 amino acids. Trimming cost V 4 bases and J 4 bases; bases outside gene matches: 7. CDR1 SEHNR and CDR2 FQNEAQ come from the germline V gene (reference sequence). The CDR3 DNA reads TGTGCCAGCAGCTCGACAGGGGGCGCGTCGGGAAACACCATATATTTT. It yields the protein CASSSTGGASGNTIYF. Complete variable domain (other parts from reference TRBV7-9 and TRBJ1-3): DTGVSQNPRHKITKRGQNVTFRCDPISEHNRLYWYRQTLGQGPEFLTYFQNEAQLEKSRLLSDRFSAERPKGSFSTLEIQRTEQGDSAMYLCASSSTGGASGNTIYFGEGSWLTVV.

This clonotype was counted ten times or more. V usage is TRBV15 and J usage is TRBJ1-6, with D perhaps TRBD1 (6 bases). The V end was cut by 3 bases, the J end by 6 bases, with 12 bases between. Looked up from germline, CDR1 is LNHNV and CDR2 is YYDKDF (reference sequence). This CDR3 is 15 amino acids long. The CDR3 loop is CATSSQGQPNSPLHF. CDR3 coding DNA: TGTGCCACCAGCAGCCAGGGACAACCTAATTCACCCCTCCACTTT.

This clonotype was detected ten times or more. CDR3 protein: CSARVGGKAKNIQYF. In DNA form, the CDR3 reads TGCAGTGCTAGAGTGGGGGGGAAGGCCAAAAACATTCAGTACTTC. The V call is TRBV20-1, the J call TRBJ2-4; 7 nucleotides align to TRBD2. V was pared by 1 base and J by 1 base, with 4 bases of the junction left unmatched. Germline V gives CDR1 DFQATT, CDR2 SNEGSKA (reference sequence). This CDR3 comprises 15 residues.

This clonotype was observed at least ten times. The chain has TRBV20-1 and TRBJ2-2; D assignment may be TRBD1 or TRBD2 (6 bases each). Per germline, CDR1 DFQATT and CDR2 SNEGSKA (reference sequence). V gave up 3 bases and J gave up 0 bases, with 11 bases separating them. This CDR3 has 15 amino acids. Here the CDR3 reads CSASRGQANTGELFF. For the CDR3, the DNA is TGCAGTGCTAGTCGGGGGCAAGCGAACACCGGGGAGCTGTTTTTT.